The rows below give T cell receptor beta chains drawn from one sample of a study of early T cells in non-severe SARS-CoV-2 infection. TCRdb re-analysed the 5' RACE reads in MiXCR, keeping a single row per CDR3 protein. This table has 90,000 to 120,000 distinct CDR3 sequences, over 8.5% appearing once. The sample consisted of whole blood. The source of these receptors is an adult who was a healthcare worker with PCR-confirmed SARS-CoV-2 infection or an uninfected control (not recorded which). Each CDR3 is given with its conserved first and last residue. Fields, in order: clone size, D gene, V gene, J gene, CDR3 DNA, CDR3 protein. The D gene is left open where the match is weak. Expanded clones are given a class, and other clones once, few, many or no size at all.

>few|TRBD1|TRBV19|TRBJ1-5
TGTGCCAGTACACCCACAGGGGGCTTCAATCAGCCCCAGCATTTT
CASTPTGGFNQPQHF
>few|TRBD2|TRBV15|TRBJ2-1
TGTGCCACCAGCCTGATTACTAGCGGCAATGAGCAGTTCTTC
CATSLITSGNEQFF
>NA|TRBD2|TRBV20-1|TRBJ2-4
TGCAGTGTCGCCAGCGGGAGGGAAAACATTCAGTACTTC
CSVASGRENIQYF
>many|NA|TRBV10-3|TRBJ1-1
TGTGCCATCATGGCAGAGATAGAGACTGAAGCTTTCTTT
CAIMAEIETEAFF
>many|NA|TRBV5-1|TRBJ1-6
TGCGCCAGCAGCTTGGAGCCCCGGTCACCCCTCCACTTT
CASSLEPRSPLHF
>many|NA|TRBV3-1|TRBJ1-2
TGTGCCAGCAGCCAAGGAGGGGCCCATAGTTATGGCTACACCTTC
CASSQGGAHSYGYTF
>many|NA|TRBV11-2|TRBJ2-4
TGTGCCAGCAGCTTAGTGGTCAGGCAAAACATTCAGTACTTC
CASSLVVRQNIQYF
>NA|NA|TRBV9|TRBJ1-2
TGTGCCAGCAAGACAGCCGATGGCTACACCTTC
CASKTADGYTF
>many|NA|TRBV28|TRBJ1-2
TGTGCCAGCAGTTTAAGGCGGAGCTATGGCTACACCTTC
CASSLRRSYGYTF
>few|NA|TRBV7-9|TRBJ1-4
TGTGCCAGCAGCCGTGCCAATGAAAAACTGTTTTTT
CASSRANEKLFF
>NA|NA|TRBV7-8|TRBJ2-7
TGTGCCAGCAGCCCTGTGGGGAGCGGCAACGAGCAGTACTTC
CASSPVGSGNEQYF
>many|TRBD1|TRBV10-3|TRBJ2-3
TGTGCCATCAGTGTTGGAGGACAGGGTACAGATACGCAGTATTTT
CAISVGGQGTDTQYF
>few|NA|TRBV7-2|TRBJ2-2
TGTGCCAGCAGCTTGGCTTACGGGGAGCTGTTTTTT
CASSLAYGELFF
>many|TRBD2|TRBV12-3/TRBV12-4|TRBJ2-1
TGTGCCAGCAGTTTTGCGGGAGACAATGAGCAGTTCTTC
CASSFAGDNEQFF
>NA|NA|TRBV6-5|TRBJ2-2
TGTGCCAGCAGCCGCGCTTGGGCCCCGAACACCGGGGAGCTGTTTTTT
CASSRAWAPNTGELFF
>many|TRBD1|TRBV6-5|TRBJ1-5
TGTGCCAGCAGTCCACAGGGGAGGAATCAGCCCCAGCATTTT
CASSPQGRNQPQHF
>many|TRBD1|TRBV28|TRBJ1-2
TGTGCCAGCAGCAACAGGGGGCGTGACTATGGCTACACCTTC
CASSNRGRDYGYTF
>many|TRBD2|TRBV7-2|TRBJ2-3
TGTGCCAGCAGACCTAGGACTAGCGGAAGCACAGATACGCAGTATTTT
CASRPRTSGSTDTQYF
>few|TRBD1|TRBV5-4|TRBJ2-2
TGTGCCAGCAGCCACCCGGACAGGAAAACGAACACCGGGGAGCTGTTTTTT
CASSHPDRKTNTGELFF
>NA|TRBD2|TRBV6-5|TRBJ2-7
TGTGTCAGCAGTTATTCTGGGGGGGGCGAGCAGTACTTC
CVSSYSGGGEQYF
>NA|NA|TRBV11-2|TRBJ2-6
TGTGCCAGCAGCTGGGTGAAAGGGGCCAACGTCCTGACTTTC
CASSWVKGANVLTF
>many|NA|TRBV4-1|TRBJ1-1
TGCGCCAGCAGCCCCTATCCTTCGACATCTTTTAACACTGAAGCTTTCTTT
CASSPYPSTSFNTEAFF
>NA|NA|TRBV30|TRBJ2-3
TGTGCCTGGAGTGAAAACAGAGGCGATACGCAGTATTTT
CAWSENRGDTQYF
>many|NA|TRBV7-3|TRBJ1-1
TGTGCCAGCAGCCCGATCGGAGGGCACACTGAAGCTTTCTTT
CASSPIGGHTEAFF
>many|NA|TRBV5-1|TRBJ2-2
TGCGCCAGCAGCTTGCAGGGCGGTTTAAACACCGGGGAGCTGTTTTTT
CASSLQGGLNTGELFF
>few|NA|TRBV7-2|TRBJ1-6
TGTGCCAGCAGCTTAAAGGCAGGGGATAATTCACCCCTCCACTTT
CASSLKAGDNSPLHF